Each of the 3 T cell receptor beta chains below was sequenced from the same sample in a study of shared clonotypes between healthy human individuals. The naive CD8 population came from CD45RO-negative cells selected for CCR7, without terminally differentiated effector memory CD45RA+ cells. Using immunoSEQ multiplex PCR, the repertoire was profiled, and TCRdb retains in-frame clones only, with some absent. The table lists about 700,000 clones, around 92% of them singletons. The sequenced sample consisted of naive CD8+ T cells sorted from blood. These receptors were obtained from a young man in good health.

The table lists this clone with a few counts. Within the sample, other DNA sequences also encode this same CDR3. CDR3 amino acids: CASSLLGNTEAFF. CDR3 coding DNA: TGTGCCAGCAGTTTGTTGGGGAACACTGAAGCTTTCTTT. The chain carries TRBV27 and TRBJ1-1, with D uncertain. CDR3 length: 13 amino acids. Trimming shortened V by 3 bases and J by 1 base, and 6 bases separated the two germline ends. CDR1 MNHEY and CDR2 SMNVEV come from the germline V gene (reference sequence).

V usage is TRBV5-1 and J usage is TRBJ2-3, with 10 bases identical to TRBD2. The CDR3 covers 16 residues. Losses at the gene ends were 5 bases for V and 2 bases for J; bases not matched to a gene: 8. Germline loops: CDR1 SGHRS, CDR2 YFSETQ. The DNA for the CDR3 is TGCGCCAGCAGTCCCGTACTAGCGGGATACACAGATACGCAGTATTTT. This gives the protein CASSPVLAGYTDTQYF.

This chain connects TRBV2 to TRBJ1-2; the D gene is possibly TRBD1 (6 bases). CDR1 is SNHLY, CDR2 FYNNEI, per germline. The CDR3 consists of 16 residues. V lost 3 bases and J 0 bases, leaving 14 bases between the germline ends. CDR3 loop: CASSDRRTDSNYGYTF. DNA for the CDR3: TGTGCCAGCAGTGACCGTCGGACAGATTCTAACTATGGCTACACCTTC.